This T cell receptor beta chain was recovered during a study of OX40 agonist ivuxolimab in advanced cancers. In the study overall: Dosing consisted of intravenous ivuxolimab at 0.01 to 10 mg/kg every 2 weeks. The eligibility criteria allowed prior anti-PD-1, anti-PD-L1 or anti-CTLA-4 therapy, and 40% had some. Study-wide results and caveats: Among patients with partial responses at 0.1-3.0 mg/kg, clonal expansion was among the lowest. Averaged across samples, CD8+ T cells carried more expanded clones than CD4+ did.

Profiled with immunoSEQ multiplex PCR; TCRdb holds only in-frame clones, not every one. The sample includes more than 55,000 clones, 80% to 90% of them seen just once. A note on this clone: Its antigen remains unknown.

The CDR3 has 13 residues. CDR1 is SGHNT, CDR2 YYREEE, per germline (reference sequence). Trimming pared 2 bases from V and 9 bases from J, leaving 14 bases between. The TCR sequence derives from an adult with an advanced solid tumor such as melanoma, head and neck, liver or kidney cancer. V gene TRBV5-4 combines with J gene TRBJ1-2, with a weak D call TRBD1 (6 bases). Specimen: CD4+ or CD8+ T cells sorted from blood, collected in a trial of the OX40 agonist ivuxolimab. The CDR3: CASSFGQSVRYTF. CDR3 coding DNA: TGTGCCAGCAGCTTCGGACAGTCTGTTCGCTACACCTTC.